One sample yielded the 14 T cell receptor beta chains listed below, sequenced in a study of regulatory T cells in long-lasting Graves disease. Time point specified: persistent/refractory GD, antithyroid drugs over 5 years with positive TRAb. Preparation of the TCR library used RNA extracted from PBMCs. According to the study, TCR beta libraries were built with iRepertoire HTBI primers and CDR3-region Arm-PCR. TCRdb reanalysed the multiplex PCR reads using MiXCR and keeps one entry per CDR3 protein. The sample lists roughly 400,000 distinct CDR3 sequences, around 21% occurring once. The material was peripheral blood mononuclear cells (PBMCs), obtained when the disease was refractory, from a patient treated with antithyroid drugs. The receptors come from a female donor with Graves disease.

The chain has TRBV4-1 and TRBJ2-7; 8 nucleotides align to TRBD2. The CDR3 loop spans 18 amino acids. After removal of 3 bases from V and 0 bases from J, the junction contained 13 bases not matched to a gene. The germline CDR1 and CDR2 sequences are MGHRA and YSYEKL. The CDR3 DNA reads as TGCGCCAGCAGCCATTTGCCGGGCCTAGCGGGTGCCTCCTACGAGCAGTACTTC. Encoded protein: CASSHLPGLAGASYEQYF.

This clonotype appeared many times. V is TRBV11-2 and J is TRBJ2-7, with D maybe TRBD1 (5 bases). The ends were cut back, 8 bases at V and 6 bases at J, with 17 bases in the middle. Germline lookup yields CDR1 SGHAT and CDR2 FQNNGV. The CDR3 is 13 amino acids. CDR3 in amino acids: CASSPGQGGEQYF. Written as DNA, the CDR3 is TGTGCCAGCTCCCCTGGGCAGGGCGGCGAGCAGTACTTC.

At least ten counts were recorded for this clonotype. The V and J genes are TRBV2 and TRBJ1-4, with 9 bases matching TRBD1. Trimming cost V 6 bases and J 6 bases; bases outside gene matches: 5. The germline V gene has CDR1 SNHLY and CDR2 FYNNEI. The CDR3 length is 14 residues. For the CDR3, the DNA is TGTGCCAGCAGCGGGACAGGGACCTATGAAAAACTGTTTTTT. Translating gives CASSGTGTYEKLFF. Supplemented by reference TRBV2 and TRBJ1-4, the full variable domain reads EPEVTQTPSHQVTQMGQEVILRCVPISNHLYFYWYRQILGQKVEFLVSFYNNEISEKSEIFDDQFSVERPDGSNFTLKIRSTKLEDSAMYFCASSGTGTYEKLFFGSGTQLSVL.

The rearrangement uses TRBV5-4 and TRBJ2-1; 12 bases are shared with TRBD2. Trimming took 3 bases from V and 3 from J; bases not matched to a gene: 7. The germline gives CDR1 SGHNT, CDR2 YYREEE (reference sequence). The CDR3 is 17 amino acids. The CDR3: CASSSEGLAGIYNEQFF. DNA of the CDR3: TGTGCCAGCAGCTCGGAAGGACTAGCGGGAATCTACAATGAGCAGTTCTTC.

Here the CDR3 DNA reads TGTGCCAGTAGTATAGATCTGTATCTGGGCGAGCAGTACTTC. It translates to CASSIDLYLGEQYF. This chain links TRBV19 with TRBJ2-7, with D unresolved. From germline, CDR1 is LNHDA and CDR2 SQIVND (reference sequence). This CDR3 is 14 amino acids long. V dropped 0 bases and J dropped 6 bases, with 12 bases sitting between them. The full variable domain, in which reference TRBV19 and TRBJ2-7 provide the parts outside the CDR3, is DGGITQSPKYLFRKEGQNVTLSCEQNLNHDAMYWYRQDPGQGLRLIYYSQIVNDFQKGDIAEGYSVSREKKESFPLTVTSAQKNPTAFYLCASSIDLYLGEQYFGPGTRLTVT.

This clonotype was seen only a few times. V usage is TRBV4-3 and J usage is TRBJ2-5, with TRBD1 matching 10 bases. CDR1 LGHNA and CDR2 YSLEER come from the germline V gene. After removal of 0 bases from V and 6 bases from J, the junction contained 10 bases not matched to a gene. The CDR3 extends over 17 amino acids. The CDR3 is CASSQDTGTGVRKTQYF. The CDR3 DNA reads as TGCGCCAGCAGCCAAGATACAGGGACAGGGGTGCGAAAGACCCAGTACTTC.

The J gene is TRBJ2-1, the V gene TRBV28, with 8 nucleotides matching TRBD2. Germline lookup yields CDR1 MDHEN and CDR2 SYDVKM. V lost 0 bases, J lost 5 bases, and 0 bases stayed unmatched. The CDR3 sequence is 14 residues long. The CDR3 reads CASSLWTSDNEQFF. The CDR3 DNA is TGTGCCAGCAGTTTATGGACTAGCGACAATGAGCAGTTCTTC.

The chain employs TRBV27 and TRBJ1-6; 7 bases fit TRBD1. The V and J ends lost 5 bases and 8 bases, in that order; junction bases with no gene match: 6. Germline CDR1 MNHEY, CDR2 SMNVEV (reference sequence). The CDR3 is 14 residues long. CDR3 nucleotides: TGTGCCAGCAGTCCCGGGACAGTTTATTCACCCCTCCACTTT. Translated: CASSPGTVYSPLHF.

The sample holds a few counts of this clonotype. V gene TRBV5-6 combines with J gene TRBJ2-6; a weak D match, TRBD2 (6 bases). The V and J ends lost 2 bases and 9 bases respectively, with 15 bases between them. This CDR3 region has 15 residues. Germline V gene sequence: CDR1 SGHDT, CDR2 YYEEEE. In DNA form, the CDR3 reads TGTGCCAGCAGCTTAGCGGACTACCCAGTCAACGTCCTGACTTTC. Translated, it gives CASSLADYPVNVLTF.

Concerning this clonotype: A much larger clone lies one base from this, so it may be a read error. V is TRBV28 and J is TRBJ1-4; D gene unclear. Germline CDR1 is MDHEN and CDR2 is SYDVKM. The CDR3 contains 12 residues. The ends were cut back, 7 bases at V and 5 bases at J, with 8 bases in the middle. The CDR3 region is CASNGRNEKLFF. The DNA for the CDR3 is TGTGCCAGCAATGGCAGAAATGAAAAACTGTTTTTT.

This clonotype occurred many times. This sequence joins TRBV11-2 and TRBJ2-4; 7 nucleotides match TRBD1. V shed 5 bases and J 0 bases; nucleotides not matched to a gene: 19. Germline CDR1 reads SGHAT; CDR2 reads FQNNGV. The CDR3 has 20 residues. CDR3 nucleotides: TGTGCCAGCAGCCCAATCCACAGGGGCCGATTAGGATTAGCCAAAAACATTCAGTACTTC. Protein: CASSPIHRGRLGLAKNIQYF.

The chain links TRBV20-1 to TRBJ1-5; D may be TRBD1 (5 bases). Trimming pared 4 bases from V and 7 bases from J, leaving 17 bases between. This CDR3 is 14 amino acids long. Per germline, CDR1 DFQATT and CDR2 SNEGSKA (reference sequence). Here the CDR3 DNA reads TGCAGTGCTACGTCCGCCGCGGGGGACCAGCCCCAGCATTTT. Protein: CSATSAAGDQPQHF.

Note on this clonotype: One base away lies a much larger clone, so this may be a sequencing read error. The V call is TRBV7-2, the J call TRBJ2-7, with D possibly being TRBD1 (6 bases). V was pared by 7 bases and J by 6 bases, with 13 bases between. Germline lookup yields CDR1 SGHTA and CDR2 FQGNSA. This CDR3 is built from 12 residues. CDR3 DNA: TGTGCCAGCACCCCCCAGGGGAGCGAGCAGTACTTC. Translation: CASTPQGSEQYF. The variable domain in full, with the rest retrieved from reference TRBV7-2 and TRBJ2-7, is GAGVSQSPSNKVTEKGKDVELRCDPISGHTALYWYRQSLGQGLEFLIYFQGNSAPDKSGLPSDRFSAERTGGSVSTLTIQRTQQEDSAVYLCASTPQGSEQYFGPGTRLTVT.

In its sample, this clonotype was seen a few times. The chain is built from TRBV5-8 and TRBJ1-1, with D uncertain. The CDR3 length is 16 residues. The V end lost 1 base, the J end lost 4 bases, and 17 bases lay between the germline ends. From germline, CDR1 is SGHTS and CDR2 YDEGEE. In DNA form, the CDR3 reads TGTGCCAGCAGCTTGAAACGACTCTTGGGGTCCACTGAAGCTTTCTTT. Its protein is CASSLKRLLGSTEAFF.